These 15 T cell receptor beta chains were all obtained from the same sample, sequenced in a study of tumor-infiltrating lymphocytes in primary liver carcinoma. TCR beta cDNA was prepared out of around 460 ng total RNA by means of a constant-region primer. Investigators got TCR beta libraries out of three nested multiplex PCR rounds, done with slightly modified ARM-PCR. TRBV1-TRBV30 forward primers paired with a C-beta reverse primer were used in the first two PCR rounds, which ran about 11 cycles each. TCRdb itself ran the multiplex PCR reads through MiXCR, one entry per CDR3 protein. The sample records approximately 310,000 distinct CDR3 sequences, 65% being singletons. Alongside blood RNA obtained from unsorted whole blood, germline DNA was also extracted. The sequenced sample was peripheral blood. The source is a man between 40 and 49 years old with primary liver carcinoma and hepatitis B virus infection.

V gene TRBV5-4 combines with J gene TRBJ1-1, with 12 bases fitting TRBD1. J lost 4 bases, V lost 9 bases, and 22 bases had no gene match. This CDR3 is built from 19 residues. Germline CDR1 is SGHNT and CDR2 is YYREEE (reference sequence). The CDR3 DNA sequence: TGTGCCACCTTAAAGGGACAGGGGGCGAGAGGTATAAGGTTCACTGAAGCTTTCTTT. It specifies CATLKGQGARGIRFTEAFF.

In its sample, this clonotype was seen once. The CDR3 end shows no conserved phenylalanine or tryptophan, and so a read error is likely. The CDR3 nucleotides read TGCGCCAGCAGTGCCGGGATGCATAGAAACACCATATATTCT. Translation gives CASSAGMHRNTIYS. This sequence joins TRBV10-1 and TRBJ1-3; D ambiguous. Between the trimmed V and J ends, which lost 4 bases and 5 bases, there was a span of 12 bases. The CDR3 is 14 residues long. Germline CDR1 and CDR2: WNHNN and SYGVQD (reference sequence).

Comment on this clonotype: The junction does not match germline at one end; this may be a read error. The V gene is TRBV5-1, the J gene TRBJ2-6; D is uncertain. CDR3 length: 15 amino acids. Germline CDR1 reads SGHRS; CDR2 reads YFSETQ. Here the CDR3 reads CSSSAEISGANVLTF. DNA of the CDR3: TGCTCCAGCAGCGCCGAAATCTCTGGGGCCAACGTCCTGACTTTC.

The chain combines TRBV4-1 with TRBJ2-1; tentatively, D is TRBD2 (6 bases). This CDR3 region has 14 residues. From germline, CDR1 is MGHRA and CDR2 YSYEKL. V was trimmed by 2 bases and J by 4 bases, leaving 9 bases between them. CDR3 in amino acids: CASSQPGVYNEQFF. DNA of the CDR3: TGCGCCAGCAGCCAACCGGGGGTGTACAATGAGCAGTTCTTC.

The sample holds a few counts of this clonotype. As the CDR3 is not closed by the conserved phenylalanine or tryptophan, this likely results from a read error. The chain is built from TRBV12-3 or TRBV12-4 and TRBJ1-3, with unresolved D. CDR3 length: 14 residues. V lost 5 bases to trimming and J lost 0 bases, with 8 bases between them. CDR3 loop: CASSPQVSGNTIYS. The CDR3 bases are TGTGCCAGCAGTCCCCAGGTCTCTGGAAACACCATATATTCT.

The chain has TRBV2 and TRBJ2-5; no clear D. Looked up from germline, CDR1 is SNHLY and CDR2 is FYNNEI. The ends were cut back, 10 bases at V and 3 bases at J, with 18 bases in the middle. This CDR3 spans 14 amino acids. The CDR3 region is CATVRAVFEETQYF. CDR3 DNA: TGTGCCACCGTCCGAGCCGTGTTCGAAGAGACCCAGTACTTC.

In the case of this clonotype: A read error may be the cause here, since a much bigger clone is one base away. J is TRBJ2-2 and V is TRBV6-5; 11 bases match TRBD2. Germline assignment: CDR1 MNHEY and CDR2 SVGAGI. The CDR3 is made up of 16 amino acids. This CDR3 reads CASRRLAGGNTGGLFF. The DNA of the CDR3 is TGTGCCAGCAGGAGGCTAGCGGGAGGAAACACCGGGGGGCTGTTTTTT.

The CDR3 DNA reads as TGTGCCAGCAAATCCATCGGGGAAAGGAATCAGCCCCAGCATTTT. It encodes CASKSIGERNQPQHF. The chain employs TRBV28 and TRBJ1-5; no reliable D call. Germline loops: CDR1 MDHEN, CDR2 SYDVKM. CDR3 length: 15 amino acids. V dropped 7 bases and J dropped 4 bases, with 17 bases sitting between them.

At least ten counts were recorded for this clonotype. V and J are TRBV4-1 and TRBJ2-1; 8 nucleotides align to TRBD2. Germline CDR1 is MGHRA and CDR2 is YSYEKL. The CDR3 extends over 18 amino acids. The V and J ends lost 2 bases and 4 bases, in that order; junction bases with no gene match: 13. CDR3 DNA sequence: TGCGCCAGCAGCCAAACCTCTGCGGGGAGCGGGAGTTACAATGAGCAGTTCTTC. Its translation is CASSQTSAGSGSYNEQFF.

With respect to this clonotype: One junction end disagrees with the germline gene, perhaps due to a read error. J is TRBJ1-5 and V is TRBV28; D gene ambiguous. The V gene's germline CDR1 is MDHEN and CDR2 SYDVKM. This CDR3 has 12 amino acids. The CDR3 DNA follows: TGTGCCAACAGTTTATATGCTCAGCCCCAGCATTTT. Translating gives CANSLYAQPQHF.

About this clonotype itself: This may come from a read error, since a much larger clone is one base off. The J gene is TRBJ2-7, the V gene TRBV5-6; D assignment may be TRBD1 or TRBD2 (5 bases each). Germline V lookup: CDR1 SGHDT, CDR2 YYEEEE. The CDR3 spans 15 residues. CDR3 protein: CVSSLDPFGGYEQYF. For the CDR3, the DNA is TGTGTCAGCAGCTTAGACCCCTTTGGGGGTTACGAGCAGTACTTC.

The chain links TRBV6-6 to TRBJ1-2; D unresolved. Germline lookup yields CDR1 MNHNY and CDR2 SVGAGI (reference sequence). The V gene lost 2 bases and the J gene lost 10 bases, with 14 bases spanning the gap. The CDR3 loop spans 13 amino acids. As DNA, the CDR3 is TGTGCCAGCAGTTACCGAGCAGGAGATTTCTACACCTTC. Translated, it gives CASSYRAGDFYTF.

As regards this clonotype: A much larger clonotype is one base distant, so this may be a read error. This sequence joins TRBV4-2 and TRBJ1-3; weak D call: TRBD1 (6 bases). The CDR3 length is 16 residues. Trimming took off 0 bases at V and 4 bases at J, with 13 bases between the two ends. In germline, CDR1 is LGHNA, CDR2 YNFKEQ. This chain's CDR3 is CASSQDQAGVGNTIYF. In DNA form, the CDR3 reads TGTGCCAGCAGCCAAGATCAGGCAGGGGTCGGAAACACCATATATTTT.

Note on this clonotype: At one boundary the junction diverges from the germline segment, which might be a read error. V gene TRBV29-1 combines with J gene TRBJ2-2; tentative D call: TRBD2 (5 bases). The CDR3 consists of 13 residues. Germline V gene sequence: CDR1 SQVTM, CDR2 ANQGSEA. CDR3: CSVDPRNTRELFF. The DNA of the CDR3 is TGTAGCGTTGATCCCAGGAACACCAGGGAGCTGTTTTTT.

Details on this clonotype: A single base separates this from a much larger clone, so it may be a read error. This chain links TRBV6-1 with TRBJ2-7; D ambiguous. CDR1 and CDR2 (germline): MNHNS, SASEGT. CDR3 length: 15 amino acids. Written as DNA, the CDR3 is TGTGCCGGCAGTGAAGCCGCCCCGGGCCGCTGGGAGCAGTACTTC. Translating gives CAGSEAAPGRWEQYF.